The 26 T cell receptor beta chains below all came from one sample that was sequenced in a study of cytomegalovirus exposure and HLA in healthy donors (dated by TCRdb to between 2016 and 2019). Library preparation was by the immunoSEQ multiplex PCR assay. For the multiplex PCR, a mixture combining 60 forward primers for TCR Vbeta segments and 13 reverse primers for TCR Jbeta segments was used. TCRdb obtained this table from immuneACCESS and retained in-frame rearrangements with V and J assigned. These tables miss some clones; where compared with another copy, unresolved V genes account for less than half of the shortfall, and the remainder is unexplained. The table for this sample lists 150,000 to 200,000 clones; about 80% of them were counted only once. Less than 15% of the sample rests with the top ten. Sequenced sample: PBMCs. The receptors derive from a woman between 25 and 40 years old in good health and CMV-seropositive.

The V gene is TRBV30, the J gene TRBJ2-7; TRBD1 aligns across 7 bases. The length of the CDR3 is 15 residues. Germline CDR1 GTSNPN, CDR2 SVGIG (reference sequence). The V gene end was trimmed by 2 bases and the J gene end by 5 bases; junction bases not matched to a gene: 12. CDR3 protein: CAWSLGQRTEDEQYF. CDR3 DNA: TGTGCCTGGAGTCTGGGACAGAGAACGGAGGACGAGCAGTACTTC.

This clone was detected only a few times. The CDR3 spells CAWTLTGGRSSKAFF. Here the CDR3 DNA reads TGTGCCTGGACCCTGACCGGGGGGCGGTCCTCGAAAGCTTTCTTT. The chain has TRBV30 and TRBJ1-1, with D possibly matching TRBD1 (6 bases). V shed 4 bases and J shed 9 bases, with 24 bases lying between them. There are 15 residues in the CDR3. Looked up from germline, CDR1 is GTSNPN and CDR2 is SVGIG (reference sequence).

The chain combines TRBV11-3 with TRBJ1-4; 9 bases line up with TRBD1. The germline gives CDR1 SGHNT, CDR2 YENEEA. V was pared by 2 bases and J by 8 bases, with 15 bases of the junction left unmatched. This CDR3 spans 18 amino acids. In nucleotides, the CDR3 is TGTGCCAGCAGCTTACGTGGGGGACAGGGCCCCCTGAGGGAAAAACTGTTTTTT. It translates to CASSLRGGQGPLREKLFF.

V and J are TRBV14 and TRBJ2-5; perhaps TRBD1 as D (5 bases). The germline V gene encodes CDR1 SGHDN and CDR2 FVKESK. CDR3 length: 13 amino acids. The ends were cut back, 1 base at V and 6 bases at J, with 9 bases in the middle. The CDR3 loop is CASSQAGLQTQYF. CDR3 DNA sequence: TGTGCCAGCAGCCAAGCAGGGTTGCAGACCCAGTACTTC.

The chain employs TRBV7-8 and TRBJ2-1, with 10 bases lining up with TRBD2. The germline gives CDR1 SGHVS, CDR2 FQNEAQ. V dropped 3 bases and J dropped 6; count of bases not matched to a gene: 5. CDR3 length equals 15 residues. This CDR3 reads CASSFSGRSRNEQFF. The CDR3 DNA sequence: TGTGCCAGCAGCTTTAGCGGGAGGTCGCGCAATGAGCAGTTCTTC.

This clone has only a few counts. The chain links TRBV11-2 to TRBJ1-1; a weak D match, TRBD1 (6 bases). V was cut by 2 bases and J by 3 bases, with 13 bases left in between. From germline, CDR1 is SGHAT and CDR2 FQNNGV. CDR3 size: 15 residues. As DNA, the CDR3 is TGTGCCAGCAGCTTAAACAGGGAAGCCCACACTGAAGCTTTCTTT. Translation gives CASSLNREAHTEAFF.

The rearrangement links TRBV5-4 to TRBJ1-2; tentatively, D is TRBD1 (5 bases). CDR1 is SGHNT, CDR2 YYREEE, per germline (reference sequence). This CDR3 has 13 residues. The ends were cut back, 3 bases at V and 7 bases at J, with 13 bases in the middle. The CDR3 DNA reads TGTGCCAGCAGCTGGTGGGGGAGGTCTGGCTACACCTTC. This encodes CASSWWGRSGYTF. Full variable domain (remainder filled in from reference TRBV5-4 and TRBJ1-2): ETGVTQSPTHLIKTRGQQVTLRCSSQSGHNTVSWYQQALGQGPQFIFQYYREEENGRGNFPPRFSGLQFPNYSSELNVNALELDDSALYLCASSWWGRSGYTFGSGTRLTVV.

The chain joins TRBV30 to TRBJ1-1; the D gene is possibly TRBD1 (5 bases). CDR3 length equals 13 residues. Between the trimmed V and J ends, which lost 4 bases and 1 base, there was a span of 10 bases. CDR1 and CDR2 (germline): GTSNPN, SVGIG (reference sequence). The CDR3 spells CAWKGATNTEAFF. The DNA of the CDR3 is TGTGCCTGGAAAGGGGCGACGAACACTGAAGCTTTCTTT.

The V gene is TRBV27, the J gene TRBJ2-7; 14 bases are shared with TRBD2. This CDR3 has 14 residues. J lost 5 bases, V lost 5 bases, and 2 bases had no gene match. Germline CDR1 reads MNHEY; CDR2 reads SMNVEV (reference sequence). The CDR3, as DNA: TGTGCCAGCAGTGGACTAGCGGGGGGTCACGAGCAGTACTTC. Protein sequence: CASSGLAGGHEQYF.

The chain combines TRBV18 with TRBJ1-4, with D unresolved. CDR1 is KGHSH and CDR2 is LQKENI in the germline V gene. The V end lost 3 bases, the J end lost 5 bases, and 10 bases lay between the germline ends. This CDR3 comprises 14 residues. CDR3 in amino acids: CASSPYSQNEKLFF. In DNA, the CDR3 is TGTGCCAGCTCACCGTACAGCCAGAATGAAAAACTGTTTTTT.

The CDR3, as DNA: TGTGCCAGCAGTTTCACGGCACAGGCAAGTAATCAGCCCCAGCATTTT. The encoded protein is CASSFTAQASNQPQHF. This rearrangement joins TRBV6-5 to TRBJ1-5; tentatively, D is TRBD1 (5 bases). The CDR3 is 16 amino acids. Germline CDR1 and CDR2: MNHEY and SVGAGI. The V end was cut by 4 bases, the J end by 4 bases, with 17 bases between.

The rearrangement joins TRBV12-2 to TRBJ2-4; TRBD1, the table's D call, lacks a check against the DNA. TRBV12-2 corresponds to a pseudogene. The CDR3 spans 16 residues. This CDR3 reads CASRFSGGRGKNIQYF. The CDR3 nucleotides are TGTGCAAGTCGCTTTTCAGGGGGTAGGGGCAAAAACATTCAGTACTTC.

This chain uses TRBV6-5 with TRBJ2-7, with a tentative D call TRBD1 (6 bases). Between the trimmed V and J ends, which lost 6 bases and 2 bases, there was a span of 17 bases. Germline values: CDR1 MNHEY, CDR2 SVGAGI. The CDR3 has 15 amino acids. CDR3 residues: CASSQDRGSTYEQYF. CDR3 DNA sequence: TGTGCCAGCAGCCAGGACAGAGGTTCCACCTACGAGCAGTACTTC.

The CDR3 sequence is CASSSTGGLTGYTF. DNA of the CDR3: TGTGCCAGCAGCTCCACGGGGGGACTAACGGGCTACACCTTC. The chain employs TRBV7-2 and TRBJ1-2; the D gene is possibly TRBD1 (5 bases). V was clipped by 4 bases and J by 8 bases, with 17 bases between them. This CDR3 has 14 amino acids. CDR1 SGHTA and CDR2 FQGNSA come from the germline V gene.

This clone was recorded many times. The chain joins TRBV28 to TRBJ1-6; 10 bases agree with TRBD1. V shed 6 bases and J 10 bases; nucleotides not matched to a gene: 6. The CDR3 is 14 residues long. Germline loops: CDR1 MDHEN, CDR2 SYDVKM. The CDR3 protein is CASSLTGGGSPLHF. CDR3 nucleotides: TGTGCCAGCAGCTTGACAGGGGGCGGCTCACCCCTCCACTTT.

The V gene is TRBV7-2, the J gene TRBJ2-1; D remains ambiguous. Germline loops: CDR1 SGHTA, CDR2 FQGNSA. Trimming took 5 bases from V and 8 from J, leaving 7 bases between them. CDR3 length: 11 amino acids. CDR3 nucleotide sequence: TGTGCCAGCAGCCGCGGATATGAGCAGTTCTTC. Translating gives CASSRGYEQFF.

This clone turned up a few times. The J gene is TRBJ1-2, the V gene TRBV5-4; D may be TRBD1 (5 bases). V lost 0 bases, J lost 8 bases, and 11 bases lay in between. Germline CDR1 SGHNT, CDR2 YYREEE (reference sequence). The CDR3 totals 13 residues. The CDR3 loop is CASSLVGRDGYTF. The CDR3, as DNA: TGTGCCAGCAGCTTGGTGGGGCGCGACGGCTACACCTTC. Drawing the rest from reference TRBV5-4 and TRBJ1-2, the complete variable domain is ETGVTQSPTHLIKTRGQQVTLRCSSQSGHNTVSWYQQALGQGPQFIFQYYREEENGRGNFPPRFSGLQFPNYSSELNVNALELDDSALYLCASSLVGRDGYTFGSGTRLTVV.

The CDR3 DNA reads TGTGCCAGCAGCTTAGATACTACGCTAGCGGGAGAGGACGAGCAGTACTTC. This codes for CASSLDTTLAGEDEQYF. The chain joins TRBV11-3 to TRBJ2-7, with 10 bases that match TRBD2. Germline CDR1 reads SGHNT; CDR2 reads YENEEA. This CDR3 region has 17 residues. The junction had 10 bases not matched to a gene; V was cut back by 0 bases and J by 5 bases.

This clone was found a few times. This chain links TRBV19 with TRBJ1-2; D remains ambiguous. This CDR3 region has 14 residues. Trimming shortened V by 5 bases and J by 5 bases, and 15 bases separated the two germline ends. Germline values: CDR1 LNHDA, CDR2 SQIVND (reference sequence). In DNA, the CDR3 is TGTGCCAGTAGTTTATCCGCGGTTTCTTATGGCTACACCTTC. This gives the protein CASSLSAVSYGYTF.

The rearrangement uses TRBV7-2 and TRBJ2-7; 11 nucleotides line up with TRBD1. Trimming took 5 bases from V and 6 from J; bases not matched to a gene: 12. This CDR3 contains 16 residues. Germline V gene data show CDR1 as SGHTA and CDR2 as FQGNSA. The DNA for the CDR3 is TGTGCCAGCAGCCCAACTGGGACAGGGGGTCCGTTCGAGCAGTACTTC. The encoded protein is CASSPTGTGGPFEQYF.

The chain is built from TRBV5-1 and TRBJ2-2, with 11 bases lining up with TRBD1. Germline V lookup: CDR1 SGHRS, CDR2 YFSETQ. V was pared by 3 bases and J by 4 bases, with 5 bases of the junction left unmatched. The length of the CDR3 is 16 residues. The CDR3, as DNA: TGCGCCAGCAGCTCCGGACAGGGGGCGATCACCGGGGAGCTGTTTTTT. This encodes CASSSGQGAITGELFF.

For the CDR3, the DNA is TGTGCCAGTAGTGCCCCGGACAGGGCTAACTATGGCTACACCTTC. This codes for CASSAPDRANYGYTF. The chain links TRBV19 to TRBJ1-2, with 8 positions matching TRBD1. This CDR3 has 15 residues. V was clipped by 5 bases and J by 0 bases; unmatched bases: 5. CDR1 and CDR2 (germline): LNHDA, SQIVND (reference sequence).

The CDR3 reads CASSLALGSGYTF. For the CDR3, the DNA is TGTGCCAGCAGCTTAGCGCTCGGGAGCGGCTACACCTTC. This chain links TRBV7-6 with TRBJ1-2; D uncertain. CDR1 and CDR2 from the germline V gene are SGHVS and FNYEAQ. The V end was cut by 0 bases, the J end by 8 bases, with 10 bases between. The CDR3 length is 13 residues.

The CDR3 region has the DNA TGTGCCAGCAGCCCCGACAGGGGGCATATCGAGCAGTACTTC. Translated: CASSPDRGHIEQYF. The rearrangement links TRBV11-1 to TRBJ2-5; 10 bases are a match to TRBD1. The DNA end lines up better with TRBJ2-7; the J call may be wrong. The V gene's germline CDR1 is SGHAT and CDR2 FQDESV (reference sequence). This CDR3 is 14 amino acids long.

V gene TRBV19 combines with J gene TRBJ2-7; TRBD1 aligns across 7 bases. Losses at the gene ends were 3 bases for V and 1 base for J; bases not matched to a gene: 3. Per germline, CDR1 LNHDA and CDR2 SQIVND (reference sequence). This CDR3 has 14 residues. CDR3 residues: CASSIQGDSYEQYF. The DNA for the CDR3 is TGTGCCAGTAGTATTCAGGGGGATTCCTACGAGCAGTACTTC.

The chain combines TRBV19 with TRBJ2-7; 9 nucleotides align to TRBD1. The CDR3 sequence is 14 residues long. J was trimmed by 7 bases and V by 5 bases; bases with no gene match: 9. The germline V gene encodes CDR1 LNHDA and CDR2 SQIVND (reference sequence). The CDR3 sequence: CASSGPGQGIEQYF. The CDR3 DNA reads as TGTGCCAGTAGTGGACCGGGACAGGGAATTGAGCAGTACTTC.